The 20 T cell receptor beta chains below all came from one sample that was sequenced in a study of T-cell reconstitution after alpha-beta-depleted transplantation in children. The library targeted TCRbeta and was prepared with unique molecular identifiers. TCRdb analysed the PCR reads with MiXCR anew, one entry per CDR3 protein. Of 250,000 to 400,000 distinct CDR3 sequences in the sample, about a quarter were seen once. Material: PBMCs, mostly from graft donor cells, obtained 180 days after TCRalphabeta/CD19-depleted stem cell transplant. Receptors originate from a male patient under 18 who had a stem cell transplant for acute lymphoblastic leukemia, so the T cells may come from the graft donor.

The chain couples TRBV5-1 to TRBJ1-3; possibly TRBD1 for D (6 bases). Deletions cut 4 bases from V and 7 bases from J, with 24 bases between. CDR3 length: 17 residues. Per germline, CDR1 SGHRS and CDR2 YFSETQ. CDR3 residues: CASSPRTANADANTIYF. The CDR3 DNA reads as TGCGCCAGCAGCCCCCGGACAGCGAACGCGGACGCGAACACCATATATTTT.

In its sample, this clonotype was seen a few times. The chain links TRBV12-3 or TRBV12-4 to TRBJ1-5; the D is unclear. The CDR3 is made up of 14 amino acids. Trimming stripped 1 base from V and 4 bases from J, with 8 bases between. This chain's CDR3 is CASSLEVGNQPQHF. The CDR3 nucleotides read TGTGCCAGCAGTTTAGAGGTGGGGAATCAGCCCCAGCATTTT.

This sequence joins TRBV19 and TRBJ2-5; 9 nucleotides match TRBD1. The CDR3 is made up of 16 amino acids. Per the germline V gene, CDR1 is LNHDA and CDR2 is SQIVND (reference sequence). The ends lost 6 bases at V and 6 bases at J; junction bases unmatched: 14. The CDR3, as DNA: TGTGCCAGTAGCCAACACTCGGGACAGGGACGGAAGACCCAGTACTTC. It translates to CASSQHSGQGRKTQYF.

The chain uses TRBV5-1 and TRBJ2-7; 12 nucleotides align to TRBD1. The CDR3 covers 14 residues. Germline CDR1 reads SGHRS; CDR2 reads YFSETQ. The V segment lost 4 bases and the J segment 2 bases; nucleotides outside the gene matches: 1. The CDR3 nucleotides read TGCGCCAGCAGCGGGACAGGGGGCACCTACGAGCAGTACTTC. This sequence encodes CASSGTGGTYEQYF.

The V call is TRBV12-3 or TRBV12-4, the J call TRBJ2-2, with 7 bases aligning to TRBD2. There are 14 residues in the CDR3. V shed 1 base and J 7 bases; nucleotides not matched to a gene: 3. CDR3 sequence reads: CASSLGGEGGELFF. CDR3 coding DNA: TGTGCCAGCAGTTTAGGAGGGGAGGGCGGGGAGCTGTTTTTT.

This clonotype was seen only a few times. This sequence joins TRBV27 and TRBJ1-2; 9 positions match TRBD1. Germline lookup yields CDR1 MNHEY and CDR2 SMNVEV (reference sequence). V shed 4 bases and J 5 bases; nucleotides not matched to a gene: 5. The CDR3 has 14 amino acids. As DNA, the CDR3 is TGTGCCAGCAGTTCCACCGGGACAGGGTATGGCTACACCTTC. This codes for CASSSTGTGYGYTF.

The V gene is TRBV2, the J gene TRBJ2-1, with D perhaps matching TRBD1 or TRBD2 (5 bases each). The V and J ends lost 2 bases and 2 bases respectively, with 13 bases between them. The CDR3 consists of 16 residues. Germline CDR1 SNHLY, CDR2 FYNNEI. The CDR3 nucleotides are TGTGCCAGCAGTGAAAGTGTAAGGGGACCCTACAATGAGCAGTTCTTC. This sequence encodes CASSESVRGPYNEQFF.

The V call is TRBV11-2, the J call TRBJ2-2; 8 bases are shared with TRBD1. With V trimmed by 2 bases and J by 6 bases, 5 bases remained unmatched. From germline, CDR1 is SGHAT and CDR2 FQNNGV. This CDR3 spans 15 amino acids. The DNA of the CDR3 is TGTGCCAGCAGCTTAAGGTGGACAGGGCCCGGGGAGCTGTTTTTT. Its translation is CASSLRWTGPGELFF.

The chain uses TRBV5-1 and TRBJ2-1, with TRBD1 matching over 9 bases. The CDR3 is made up of 15 amino acids. V trimming: 3 bases; J trimming: 5 bases; junction bases outside the gene matches: 6. Germline V gene sequence: CDR1 SGHRS, CDR2 YFSETQ. The CDR3 loop reads CASSSGQGWDNEQFF. The CDR3 bases are TGCGCCAGCAGCTCTGGACAGGGGTGGGACAATGAGCAGTTCTTC.

The chain carries TRBV10-3 and TRBJ2-4, with 11 positions matching TRBD1. The V and J ends lost 6 bases and 4 bases, in that order; junction bases with no gene match: 14. This CDR3 is built from 18 residues. CDR1 and CDR2 from the germline V gene are ENHRY and SYGVKD. The CDR3 coding sequence is TGTGCCATCAGCGGGACAGGGGGTAAGGACGGGAGAAAAAACATTCAGTACTTC. The encoded protein is CAISGTGGKDGRKNIQYF.

The rearrangement uses TRBV12-3 or TRBV12-4 and TRBJ2-7, with 10 bases aligning to TRBD1. V lost 6 bases to trimming and J lost 3 bases; unmatched junction nucleotides: 5. The CDR3 sequence is 14 residues long. The CDR3 nucleotides are TGTGCCAGCAGCCGGGACAGGGGAGACTACGAGCAGTACTTC. This translates into CASSRDRGDYEQYF.

The chain links TRBV20-1 to TRBJ1-5; 12 bases align to TRBD1. V was pared by 1 base and J by 2 bases, with 9 bases of the junction left unmatched. Germline V lookup: CDR1 DFQATT, CDR2 SNEGSKA (reference sequence). The CDR3 runs to 18 residues. CDR3 sequence (DNA): TGCAGTGCTAGAGCGGGGACAGGGGGCTTCTTACGCAATCAGCCCCAGCATTTT. It yields the protein CSARAGTGGFLRNQPQHF.

The V and J genes are TRBV27 and TRBJ2-7; D could derive from TRBD1 or TRBD2 (5 bases each). CDR1 and CDR2 from the germline V gene are MNHEY and SMNVEV (reference sequence). V lost 0 bases and J lost 7, with 16 bases in between. The CDR3 extends over 15 amino acids. DNA of the CDR3: TGTGCCAGCAGTTTATCGGCAGGGCCGACGGGGGAGCAGTACTTC. This encodes CASSLSAGPTGEQYF.

The chain joins TRBV7-9 to TRBJ2-7; tentatively, D is TRBD1 or TRBD2 (7 bases each). Germline CDR1 and CDR2: SEHNR and FQNEAQ (reference sequence). Trimming left V 8 bases short and J 6 bases short, with 14 bases between. The CDR3 totals 12 residues. CDR3 nucleotide sequence: TGTGCCAGCTGCCAGGGGGGGCGCGAGCAGTACTTC. It codes for CASCQGGREQYF.

The rearrangement links TRBV29-1 to TRBJ2-3; D is possibly TRBD2 (6 bases). CDR1 and CDR2 from the germline V gene are SQVTM and ANQGSEA. Trimming left V 4 bases short and J 0 bases short, with 11 bases between. This CDR3 spans 14 amino acids. CDR3 bases: TGCAGCGTTGGAATGGGGGGAAGCACAGATACGCAGTATTTT. This translates into CSVGMGGSTDTQYF.

The sample holds a few counts of this clonotype. This chain connects TRBV6-5 to TRBJ2-5; D perhaps matches TRBD2 (6 bases). This CDR3 has 12 amino acids. Germline lookup yields CDR1 MNHEY and CDR2 SVGAGI. Between the trimmed V and J ends, which lost 2 bases and 14 bases, there was a span of 15 bases. CDR3 DNA sequence: TGTGCCAGCAGTTACGGAGGGACCGAACCCTACTTC. This codes for CASSYGGTEPYF.

This chain connects TRBV11-2 to TRBJ2-3; possibly TRBD1 or TRBD2 for D (5 bases each). Germline V gives CDR1 SGHAT, CDR2 FQNNGV. The CDR3 consists of 16 residues. V lost 5 bases to trimming and J lost 0 bases, with 15 bases between them. The CDR3 nucleotides read TGTGCCAGCAGCCAGAGGGGCGGTTTCAGCACAGATACGCAGTATTTT. It is translated as CASSQRGGFSTDTQYF.

Only a few counts were recorded for this clonotype. The chain combines TRBV6-1 with TRBJ1-2; the D is unclear. This CDR3 is 14 amino acids long. From germline, CDR1 is MNHNS and CDR2 SASEGT. Trimming shortened V by 6 bases and J by 8 bases, and 19 bases separated the two germline ends. Here the CDR3 DNA reads TGTGCCAGCAGAATTACCCAGCTCGGGGTCGGCTACACCTTC. Translation: CASRITQLGVGYTF.

This clonotype was seen a few times. The chain has TRBV6-6 and TRBJ2-3, with a tentative D call TRBD2 (5 bases). The CDR3 spans 11 residues. The germline V gene has CDR1 MNHNY and CDR2 SVGAGI (reference sequence). V was trimmed by 11 bases and J by 4 bases, leaving 10 bases between them. The chain's CDR3 is CAVASSDTQYF. The CDR3 DNA sequence: TGTGCCGTAGCTAGCTCAGATACGCAGTATTTT.

The chain is built from TRBV5-1 and TRBJ1-3; D gene unclear. Germline CDR1 SGHRS, CDR2 YFSETQ. The V and J ends lost 4 bases and 0 bases respectively, with 11 bases between them. The length of the CDR3 is 15 residues. The DNA for the CDR3 is TGCGCCAGCAGCCAGGACCGGAGCTCTGGAAACACCATATATTTT. It codes for CASSQDRSSGNTIYF.